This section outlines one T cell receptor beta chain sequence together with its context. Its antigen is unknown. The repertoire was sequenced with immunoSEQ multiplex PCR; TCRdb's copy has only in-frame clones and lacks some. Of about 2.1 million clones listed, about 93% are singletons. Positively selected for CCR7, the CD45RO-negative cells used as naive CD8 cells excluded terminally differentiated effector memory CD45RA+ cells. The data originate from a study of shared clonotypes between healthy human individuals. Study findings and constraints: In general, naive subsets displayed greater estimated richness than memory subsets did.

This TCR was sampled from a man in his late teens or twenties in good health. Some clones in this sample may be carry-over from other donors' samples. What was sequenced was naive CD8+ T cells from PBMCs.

The CDR3 sequence is CASSPPGGRPPDTQYF. The CDR3 nucleotides are TGTGCCAGCTCACCGCCCGGGGGGCGACCGCCAGATACGCAGTATTTT. The chain joins TRBV18 to TRBJ2-3, with a possible D match to TRBD2 (7 bases). Between the trimmed V and J ends, which lost 3 bases and 4 bases, there was a span of 17 bases. The CDR3 runs to 16 residues. Germline V gene data show CDR1 as KGHSH and CDR2 as LQKENI.